Listed here are 27 T cell receptor beta chains from one sample, sequenced in a study of CD8+ T cells in alopecia areata. The sample's treatment: oral pan-JAK inhibitor, 5-10 mg twice daily. Extracted RNA was reverse transcribed into cDNA, the sequencing template. This table comes from immunoSEQ multiplex PCR, and its TCRdb copy is limited to in-frame clones, with some not included. The sample contains roughly 100,000 clones, roughly two thirds of which appear only once. Sequenced here: CD8+ T cells sorted from blood, sampled at week 4, from a patient treated with tofacitinib. The receptor source for this set is a human donor with alopecia areata.

This chain connects TRBV19 to TRBJ2-1, with a weak D call TRBD1 (6 bases). V dropped 0 bases and J dropped 4 bases, with 7 bases sitting between them. CDR3 length: 14 amino acids. Germline CDR1 LNHDA, CDR2 SQIVND (reference sequence). CDR3 nucleotide sequence: TGTGCCAGTAGTATAGAACAGGGATACAATGAGCAGTTCTTC. Amino acids: CASSIEQGYNEQFF.

In its sample, this clone was seen once. V and J are TRBV6-5 and TRBJ1-5; D gene ambiguous. Germline V gene sequence: CDR1 MNHEY, CDR2 SVGAGI. CDR3 length equals 13 residues. Trimming left V 5 bases short and J 4 bases short, with 9 bases between. The CDR3 protein is CASSPDGNQPQHF. CDR3 coding DNA: TGTGCCAGCAGTCCCGACGGGAATCAGCCCCAGCATTTT.

V gene TRBV4-3 combines with J gene TRBJ2-5; D is uncertain. This CDR3 is 13 amino acids long. Germline loops: CDR1 LGHNA, CDR2 YSLEER. V was shortened by 1 base and J by 3 bases, with 6 bases between the two germline ends. As DNA, the CDR3 is TGCGCCAGCAGCCAAGGCCCGAAAGAGACCCAGTACTTC. It specifies CASSQGPKETQYF.

The gene calls are TRBV9 and TRBJ2-1, with D uncertain. CDR3 length: 14 residues. V shed 0 bases and J shed 8 bases, with 12 bases lying between them. Germline V gene data show CDR1 as SGDLS and CDR2 as YYNGEE. The CDR3 DNA follows: TGTGCCAGCAGCGTAGAATCAGTCGTAGATGAGCAGTTCTTC. Translation: CASSVESVVDEQFF.

The chain is built from TRBV28 and TRBJ2-3; 12 nucleotides line up with TRBD2. V lost 6 bases, J lost 6 bases, and 10 bases stayed unmatched. Per germline, CDR1 MDHEN and CDR2 SYDVKM. The CDR3 spans 16 residues. The CDR3 coding sequence is TGTGCCAGCAGCCGACTAGCGGGAGAGCTGGTGGATACGCAGTATTTT. Its protein is CASSRLAGELVDTQYF.

The chain links TRBV27 to TRBJ2-7; TRBD1 matches at 7 bases. In germline, CDR1 is MNHEY, CDR2 SMNVEV (reference sequence). Germline trimming cut 0 bases from V and 2 bases from J; bases unmatched to any gene: 4. This CDR3 is built from 15 residues. The CDR3 sequence: CASSLSQGWTYEQYF. The CDR3 region has the DNA TGTGCCAGCAGTTTATCACAGGGGTGGACCTACGAGCAGTACTTC.

The chain is built from TRBV30 and TRBJ1-1; TRBD1 might be the D (5 bases). The ends were cut back, 4 bases at V and 2 bases at J, with 11 bases in the middle. Germline lookup yields CDR1 GTSNPN and CDR2 SVGIG (reference sequence). The CDR3 length is 13 residues. In nucleotides, the CDR3 is TGTGCCTGGACCCGGGACCTAAACACTGAAGCTTTCTTT. Protein sequence: CAWTRDLNTEAFF.

This clone turned up a few times. This rearrangement joins TRBV4-1 to TRBJ2-7, with 9 bases matching TRBD1. This CDR3 contains 16 residues. Trimming took 0 bases from V and 1 from J; bases not matched to a gene: 4. Germline loops: CDR1 MGHRA, CDR2 YSYEKL. CDR3 in DNA: TGCGCCAGCAGCCAAGATACCGGGACAGGGTCCTACGAGCAGTACTTC. Its protein product is CASSQDTGTGSYEQYF.

The rearrangement links TRBV4-1 to TRBJ2-7, with D possibly being TRBD2 (6 bases). The germline V and J ends were trimmed by 5 bases and 2 bases, with 16 bases remaining between them. CDR1 and CDR2 (germline): MGHRA, YSYEKL. The CDR3 runs to 15 residues. CDR3 DNA: TGCGCCAGCAGCAGATTGGAGGGACCCACCTACGAGCAGTACTTC. Protein: CASSRLEGPTYEQYF.

This clone was observed a few times. The gene calls are TRBV28 and TRBJ2-6; 7 bases map to TRBD1. The germline V gene has CDR1 MDHEN and CDR2 SYDVKM. The CDR3 runs to 17 residues. V gave up 5 bases and J gave up 2 bases; unmatched junction bases: 9. The CDR3 DNA sequence: TGTGCCAGCAGTGGGGGACAGAGGCCAGCTGGGGCCAACGTCCTGACTTTC. This codes for CASSGGQRPAGANVLTF.

The gene calls are TRBV11-2 and TRBJ2-4; D unresolved. The germline V gene has CDR1 SGHAT and CDR2 FQNNGV. V lost 1 base and J 9 bases, leaving 10 bases between the germline ends. This CDR3 has 13 amino acids. The CDR3 loop is CASSLGGQSIQYF. For the CDR3, the DNA is TGTGCCAGCAGCTTAGGAGGCCAGAGCATTCAGTACTTC.

The gene calls are TRBV11-2 and TRBJ2-2; weak D call: TRBD2 (6 bases). The CDR3 has 16 residues. Looked up from germline, CDR1 is SGHAT and CDR2 is FQNNGV. Trimming left V 5 bases short and J 3 bases short, with 16 bases between. CDR3 sequence reads: CASSPWDGGYTGELFF. CDR3 sequence (DNA): TGTGCCAGCAGCCCTTGGGACGGGGGATACACCGGGGAGCTGTTTTTT.

This chain connects TRBV19 to TRBJ1-2; perhaps TRBD1 as D (5 bases). V was clipped by 5 bases and J by 4 bases, with 14 bases between them. Per the germline V gene, CDR1 is LNHDA and CDR2 is SQIVND (reference sequence). The CDR3 length is 14 residues. DNA of the CDR3: TGTGCCAGTAGTGGGGTCGCCAGGGTCTATGGCTACACCTTC. Encoded protein: CASSGVARVYGYTF.

This clone was found once. J is TRBJ2-2 and V is TRBV30; 12 positions match TRBD2. This CDR3 is built from 17 residues. J lost 4 bases, V lost 5 bases, and 11 bases had no gene match. Germline CDR1 and CDR2: GTSNPN and SVGIG (reference sequence). CDR3 DNA: TGTGCCTGGGCCCAGACTAGCGGGAGATTAAGCACCGGGGAGCTGTTTTTT. As protein: CAWAQTSGRLSTGELFF.

The chain has TRBV7-3 and TRBJ1-2, with 9 bases fitting TRBD1. The CDR3 length is 16 residues. Germline loops: CDR1 SGHTA, CDR2 FQGTGA. Germline trimming cut 2 bases from V and 4 bases from J; bases unmatched to any gene: 8. This CDR3 is CASSLLGQGSPYGYTF. CDR3 DNA: TGTGCCAGCAGCTTACTAGGACAGGGGTCCCCCTATGGCTACACCTTC.

The chain has TRBV6-5 and TRBJ1-2, with 7 nucleotides matching TRBD1. This CDR3 comprises 15 residues. Germline lookup yields CDR1 MNHEY and CDR2 SVGAGI. V gave up 2 bases and J gave up 7 bases; unmatched junction bases: 10. CDR3 protein: CASSYGSSGGTGYTF. CDR3 nucleotides: TGTGCCAGCAGTTACGGTTCATCAGGGGGTACTGGCTACACCTTC.

This clone has a handful of counts. J is TRBJ2-1 and V is TRBV28, with D perhaps TRBD2 (5 bases). The CDR3 is made up of 18 amino acids. The germline V gene encodes CDR1 MDHEN and CDR2 SYDVKM. V was cut by 2 bases and J by 6 bases, with 23 bases left in between. Written as DNA, the CDR3 is TGTGCCAGCAGTTTAGAGAGTGGGTGGGGAGCGTCGGGCAATGAGCAGTTCTTC. Protein sequence: CASSLESGWGASGNEQFF. The complete variable domain, with remaining parts taken from reference TRBV28 and TRBJ2-1, reads DVKVTQSSRYLVKRTGEKVFLECVQDMDHENMFWYRQDPGLGLRLIYFSYDVKMKEKGDIPEGYSVSREKKERFSLILESASTNQTSMYLCASSLESGWGASGNEQFFGPGTRLTVL.

The chain carries TRBV7-3 and TRBJ2-7; D possibly uses TRBD1 or TRBD2 (5 bases each). The germline V gene has CDR1 SGHTA and CDR2 FQGTGA. The CDR3 loop spans 15 amino acids. V lost 5 bases and J 0 bases, leaving 14 bases between the germline ends. CDR3 region: CASSRGPGPSYEQYF. The CDR3 DNA is TGTGCCAGCAGCCGAGGGCCAGGGCCCTCCTACGAGCAGTACTTC.

This chain links TRBV30 with TRBJ1-2; D perhaps matches TRBD1 (5 bases). The CDR3 is made up of 14 amino acids. Germline CDR1 reads GTSNPN; CDR2 reads SVGIG (reference sequence). V lost 3 bases and J 0 bases, leaving 11 bases between the germline ends. CDR3 coding DNA: TGTGCCTGGAGCGGCGGGGCCACTAACTATGGCTACACCTTC. Residues: CAWSGGATNYGYTF.

Concerning this clone itself: This likely stems from a read error, as it lies one base from a far larger clone. The conserved final phenylalanine or tryptophan is absent from the CDR3, which likely points to a read error. The J gene is TRBJ2-4, the V gene TRBV7-2, with TRBD2 identical over 7 bases. The V and J ends lost 7 bases and 6 bases, in that order; junction bases with no gene match: 9. The CDR3 is made up of 14 amino acids. Per the germline V gene, CDR1 is SGHTA and CDR2 is FQGNSA. Written as DNA, the CDR3 is TGTGCCAGCACCCCCGATCCGGGGGGAAACATTCAGTACCTC. It codes for CASTPDPGGNIQYL.

V gene TRBV10-3 combines with J gene TRBJ2-7; tentative D call: TRBD1 (6 bases). Trimming pared 4 bases from V and 5 bases from J, leaving 12 bases between. Per germline, CDR1 ENHRY and CDR2 SYGVKD. This CDR3 spans 13 amino acids. DNA for the CDR3: TGTGCCATCAGTGGACAGGCCCTCAACGAGCAGTACTTC. Translated, it gives CAISGQALNEQYF.

V is TRBV27 and J is TRBJ1-1; D is undetermined. CDR3 length equals 15 residues. From germline, CDR1 is MNHEY and CDR2 SMNVEV (reference sequence). V shed 6 bases and J shed 4 bases, with 18 bases lying between them. The CDR3 bases are TGTGCCAGCAGCTCTATAACGGAGGGTTGCACTGAAGCTTTCTTT. This translates into CASSSITEGCTEAFF.

This clone was counted between two and nine times. This sequence joins TRBV25-1 and TRBJ2-1; 9 bases are shared with TRBD1. The V segment lost 5 bases and the J segment 5 bases; nucleotides outside the gene matches: 10. Germline lookup yields CDR1 MGHDK and CDR2 SYGVNS. The CDR3 totals 16 residues. The CDR3 spells CASSNPGTGLDNEQFF. The CDR3, as DNA: TGTGCCAGCAGTAACCCCGGGACAGGGTTAGACAATGAGCAGTTCTTC.

The chain links TRBV9 to TRBJ2-3, with 9 bases lining up with TRBD1. This CDR3 has 15 amino acids. The germline V gene encodes CDR1 SGDLS and CDR2 YYNGEE. Trimming removed 7 bases from V and 6 bases from J; junction bases left unmatched: 12. CDR3 amino acids: CASSEGQGLADTQYF. In DNA, the CDR3 is TGTGCCAGCTCGGAGGGACAGGGTTTAGCCGATACGCAGTATTTT.

This chain uses TRBV5-6 with TRBJ1-2; 7 bases match TRBD1. This CDR3 spans 14 amino acids. Germline CDR1 reads SGHDT; CDR2 reads YYEEEE. With V trimmed by 4 bases and J by 4 bases, 7 bases remained unmatched. The DNA of the CDR3 is TGTGCCAGCAGCCTGTGGGACAGCGCCTATGGCTACACCTTC. This gives the protein CASSLWDSAYGYTF.

A single count supports this clone. The genes are TRBV29-1 and TRBJ2-2, with D maybe TRBD1 (6 bases). Trimming stripped 4 bases from V and 9 bases from J, with 12 bases between. Per germline, CDR1 SQVTM and CDR2 ANQGSEA. The CDR3 runs to 12 residues. The CDR3 coding sequence is TGCAGCGTTGGGACAACAGGGAGGGAGCTGTTTTTT. Encoded protein: CSVGTTGRELFF.

This clone was observed a handful of times. The V gene is TRBV6-5, the J gene TRBJ1-6; D unclear. Trimming shortened V by 4 bases and J by 3 bases, and 7 bases separated the two germline ends. Germline assignment: CDR1 MNHEY and CDR2 SVGAGI. CDR3 length: 14 amino acids. The CDR3 loop reads CASSWGFYNSPLHF. For the CDR3, the DNA is TGTGCCAGCAGTTGGGGTTTCTATAATTCACCCCTCCACTTT.